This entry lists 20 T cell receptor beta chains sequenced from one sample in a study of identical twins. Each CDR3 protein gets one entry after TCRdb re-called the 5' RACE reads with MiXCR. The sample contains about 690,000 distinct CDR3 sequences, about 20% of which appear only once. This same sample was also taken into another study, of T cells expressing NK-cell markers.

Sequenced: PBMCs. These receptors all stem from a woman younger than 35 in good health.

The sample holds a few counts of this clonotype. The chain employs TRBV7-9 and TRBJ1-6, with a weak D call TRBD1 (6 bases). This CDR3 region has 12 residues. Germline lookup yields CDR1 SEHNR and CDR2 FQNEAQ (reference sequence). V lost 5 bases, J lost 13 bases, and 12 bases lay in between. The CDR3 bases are TGTGCCAGCAGCCAGACACAGGGCCCCCTCCACTTT. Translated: CASSQTQGPLHF.

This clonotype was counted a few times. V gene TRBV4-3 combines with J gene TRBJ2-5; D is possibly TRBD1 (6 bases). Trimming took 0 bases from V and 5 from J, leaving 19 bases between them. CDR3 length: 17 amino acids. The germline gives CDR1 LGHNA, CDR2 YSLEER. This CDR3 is CASSQEGRGRGRETQYF. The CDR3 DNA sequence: TGCGCCAGCAGCCAAGAGGGTAGGGGCAGGGGACGGGAGACCCAGTACTTC.

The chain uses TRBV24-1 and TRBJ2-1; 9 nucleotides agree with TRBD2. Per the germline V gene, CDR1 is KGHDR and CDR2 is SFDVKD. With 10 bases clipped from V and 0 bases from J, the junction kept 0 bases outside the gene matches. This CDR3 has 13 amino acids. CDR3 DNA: TGTGCCACTAGCGGGGGCTCCTACAATGAGCAGTTCTTC. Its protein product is CATSGGSYNEQFF.

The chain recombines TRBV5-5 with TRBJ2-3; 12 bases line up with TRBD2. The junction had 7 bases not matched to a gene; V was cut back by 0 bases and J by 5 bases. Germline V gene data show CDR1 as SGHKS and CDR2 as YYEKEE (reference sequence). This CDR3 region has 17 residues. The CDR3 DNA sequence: TGTGCCAGCAGCTTGGAAGTCCTAGCGGGGGGGGGAGATACGCAGTATTTT. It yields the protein CASSLEVLAGGGDTQYF.

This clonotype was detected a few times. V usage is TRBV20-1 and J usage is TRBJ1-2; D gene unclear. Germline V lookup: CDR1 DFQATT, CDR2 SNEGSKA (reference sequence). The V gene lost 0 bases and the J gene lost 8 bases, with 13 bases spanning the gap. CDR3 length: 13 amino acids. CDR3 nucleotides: TGCAGTGCTAGAGATAACCAGCCGGGAGGCTACACCTTC. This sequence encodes CSARDNQPGGYTF.

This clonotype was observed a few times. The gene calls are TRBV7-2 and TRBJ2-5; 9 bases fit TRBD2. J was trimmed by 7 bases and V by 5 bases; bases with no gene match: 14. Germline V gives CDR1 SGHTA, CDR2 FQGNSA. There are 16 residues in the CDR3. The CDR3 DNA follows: TGTGCCAGCAGCCCGCTGACAGCGGGAGGCAGGGGGACCCAGTACTTC. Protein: CASSPLTAGGRGTQYF.

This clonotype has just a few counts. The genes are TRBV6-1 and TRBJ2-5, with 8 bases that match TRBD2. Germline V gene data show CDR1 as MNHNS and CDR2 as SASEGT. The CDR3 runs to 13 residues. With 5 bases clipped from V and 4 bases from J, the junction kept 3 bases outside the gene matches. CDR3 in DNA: TGTGCCAGCAGTAACAGCGGGGGAGAGACCCAGTACTTC. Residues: CASSNSGGETQYF.

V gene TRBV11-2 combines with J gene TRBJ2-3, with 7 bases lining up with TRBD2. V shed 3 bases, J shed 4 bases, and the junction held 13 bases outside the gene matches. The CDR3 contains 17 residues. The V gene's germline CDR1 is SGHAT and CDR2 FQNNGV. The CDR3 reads CASSFLQLRGIADTQYF. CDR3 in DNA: TGTGCCAGCAGCTTTCTACAGTTGCGGGGGATAGCAGATACGCAGTATTTT. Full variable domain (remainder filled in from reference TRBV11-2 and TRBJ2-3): EAGVAQSPRYKIIEKRQSVAFWCNPISGHATLYWYQQILGQGPKLLIQFQNNGVVDDSQLPKDRFSAERLKGVDSTLKIQPAKLEDSAVYLCASSFLQLRGIADTQYFGPGTRLTVL.

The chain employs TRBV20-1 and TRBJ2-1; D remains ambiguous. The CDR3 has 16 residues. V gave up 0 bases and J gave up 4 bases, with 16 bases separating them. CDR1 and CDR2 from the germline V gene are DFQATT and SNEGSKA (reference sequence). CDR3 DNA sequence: TGCAGTGCTAGAGATCTAAGGCGGAGCCAATACAATGAGCAGTTCTTC. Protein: CSARDLRRSQYNEQFF.

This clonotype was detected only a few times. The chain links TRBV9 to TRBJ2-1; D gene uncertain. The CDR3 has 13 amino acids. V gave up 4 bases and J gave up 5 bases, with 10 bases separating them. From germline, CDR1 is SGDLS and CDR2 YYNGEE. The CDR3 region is CASSPTFDNEQFF. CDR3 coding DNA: TGTGCCAGCAGCCCCACCTTTGACAATGAGCAGTTCTTC.

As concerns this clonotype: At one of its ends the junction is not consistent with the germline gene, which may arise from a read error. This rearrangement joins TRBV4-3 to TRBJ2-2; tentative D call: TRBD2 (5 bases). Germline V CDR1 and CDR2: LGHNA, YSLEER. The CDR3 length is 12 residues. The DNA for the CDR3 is TGCGCCAGCAGCGCCGGCGCCGGGGAGCTGGTTTTT. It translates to CASSAGAGELVF.

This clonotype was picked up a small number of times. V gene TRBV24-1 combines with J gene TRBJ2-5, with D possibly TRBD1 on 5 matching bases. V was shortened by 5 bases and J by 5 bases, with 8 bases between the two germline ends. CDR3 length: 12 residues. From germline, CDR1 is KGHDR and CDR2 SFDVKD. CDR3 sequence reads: CATSGAGETQYF. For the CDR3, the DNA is TGTGCCACCAGTGGGGCAGGGGAGACCCAGTACTTC.

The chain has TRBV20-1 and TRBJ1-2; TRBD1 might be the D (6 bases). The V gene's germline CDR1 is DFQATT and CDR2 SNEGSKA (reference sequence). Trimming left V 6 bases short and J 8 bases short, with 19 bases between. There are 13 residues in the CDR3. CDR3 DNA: TGCAGTGCCAGCCGGACAGTAAATGAGGGCTACACCTTC. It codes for CSASRTVNEGYTF.

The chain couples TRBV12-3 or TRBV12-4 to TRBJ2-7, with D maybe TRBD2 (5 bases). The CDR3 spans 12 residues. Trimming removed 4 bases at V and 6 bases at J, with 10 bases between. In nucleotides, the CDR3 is TGTGCCAGCAGTTATGGACTCGGCGAGCAGTACTTC. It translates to CASSYGLGEQYF.

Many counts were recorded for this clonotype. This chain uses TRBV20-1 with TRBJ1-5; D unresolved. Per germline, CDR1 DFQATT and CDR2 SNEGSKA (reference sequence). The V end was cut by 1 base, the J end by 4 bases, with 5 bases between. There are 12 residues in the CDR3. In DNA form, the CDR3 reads TGCAGTGCTAGAGTGTGGAATCAGCCCCAGCATTTT. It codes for CSARVWNQPQHF.

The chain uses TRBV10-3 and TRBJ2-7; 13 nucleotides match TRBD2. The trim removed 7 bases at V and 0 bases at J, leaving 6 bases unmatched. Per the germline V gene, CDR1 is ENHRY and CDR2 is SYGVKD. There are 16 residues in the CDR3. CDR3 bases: TGTGCCATCATGACTAGCGGGGGGCCTAGCTCCTACGAGCAGTACTTC. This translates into CAIMTSGGPSSYEQYF.

The DNA for the CDR3 is TGCAGCGTTCTAACAGGGGGAGAGACCCAGTACTTC. It codes for CSVLTGGETQYF. The chain employs TRBV29-1 and TRBJ2-5, with 8 bases that match TRBD1. Per germline, CDR1 SQVTM and CDR2 ANQGSEA. Losses at the gene ends were 5 bases for V and 4 bases for J; bases not matched to a gene: 3. This CDR3 has 12 residues.

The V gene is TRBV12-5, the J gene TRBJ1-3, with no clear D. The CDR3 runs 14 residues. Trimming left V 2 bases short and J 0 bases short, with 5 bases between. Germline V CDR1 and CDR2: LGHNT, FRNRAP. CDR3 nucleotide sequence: TGTGCTAGTGGTTTGCCGAGCTCTGGAAACACCATATATTTT. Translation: CASGLPSSGNTIYF.

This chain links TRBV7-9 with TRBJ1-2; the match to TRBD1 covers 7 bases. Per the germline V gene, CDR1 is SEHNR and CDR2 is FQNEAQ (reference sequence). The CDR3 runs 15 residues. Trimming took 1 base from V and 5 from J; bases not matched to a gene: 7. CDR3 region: CASSLELGGAYGYTF. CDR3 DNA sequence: TGTGCCAGCAGCTTAGAGCTAGGGGGCGCTTATGGCTACACCTTC.

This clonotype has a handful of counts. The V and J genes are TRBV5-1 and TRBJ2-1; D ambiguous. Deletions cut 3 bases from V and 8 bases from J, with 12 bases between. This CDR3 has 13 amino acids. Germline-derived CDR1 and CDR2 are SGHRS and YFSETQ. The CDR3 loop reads CASSYGRTDEQFF. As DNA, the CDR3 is TGCGCCAGCAGCTACGGCCGAACCGATGAGCAGTTCTTC. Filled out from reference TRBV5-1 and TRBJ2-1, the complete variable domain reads KAGVTQTPRYLIKTRGQQVTLSCSPISGHRSVSWYQQTPGQGLQFLFEYFSETQRNKGNFPGRFSGRQFSNSRSEMNVSTLELGDSALYLCASSYGRTDEQFFGPGTRLTVL.